The 4 T cell receptor beta chains given below trace back to one sample, sequenced in a study of blood T cell repertoires in COVID-19. Generated by immunoSEQ multiplex PCR, the TCRdb table keeps only in-frame clones and is missing some. Of about 200,000 clones in the sample, 82% are singletons; the top ten hold around 8%. The sample comprised peripheral blood. The receptor set was obtained from an elderly woman with COVID-19, enrolled during active disease.

The chain recombines TRBV18 with TRBJ1-2; 12 bases map to TRBD1. The CDR3 sequence is 14 residues long. After removal of 6 bases from V and 4 bases from J, the junction contained 3 bases not matched to a gene. Germline loops: CDR1 KGHSH, CDR2 LQKENI. The DNA for the CDR3 is TGTGCCAGCTCGGAGGGACAGGGGGCCTATGGCTACACCTTC. This translates into CASSEGQGAYGYTF.

This sequence joins TRBV9 and TRBJ2-6; 11 bases align to TRBD1. The V gene end was trimmed by 0 bases and the J gene end by 4 bases; junction bases not matched to a gene: 9. Looked up from germline, CDR1 is SGDLS and CDR2 is YYNGEE. The CDR3 is 19 residues long. CDR3 in DNA: TGTGCCAGCAGCGTAGCTAAGGACAGGGGGCCGAGGGGGGCCAACGTCCTGACTTTC. Translating gives CASSVAKDRGPRGANVLTF.

This chain uses TRBV7-2 with TRBJ1-1; the D is unclear. The CDR3 has 14 amino acids. Per the germline V gene, CDR1 is SGHTA and CDR2 is FQGNSA. V was shortened by 4 bases and J by 1 base, with 10 bases between the two germline ends. This CDR3 is CASSSTFANTEAFF. In DNA form, the CDR3 reads TGTGCCAGCAGCTCCACATTTGCGAACACTGAAGCTTTCTTT.

The CDR3 sequence is CAWSVRVRGTNYGYTF. The CDR3 DNA reads as TGTGCCTGGAGTGTACGGGTCAGGGGTACTAACTATGGCTACACCTTC. J is TRBJ1-2 and V is TRBV30; the D gene is possibly TRBD1 (6 bases). The CDR3 extends over 16 amino acids. Germline V gene lookup returns CDR1 GTSNPN and CDR2 SVGIG (reference sequence). Between the trimmed V and J ends, which lost 0 bases and 0 bases, there was a span of 14 bases.